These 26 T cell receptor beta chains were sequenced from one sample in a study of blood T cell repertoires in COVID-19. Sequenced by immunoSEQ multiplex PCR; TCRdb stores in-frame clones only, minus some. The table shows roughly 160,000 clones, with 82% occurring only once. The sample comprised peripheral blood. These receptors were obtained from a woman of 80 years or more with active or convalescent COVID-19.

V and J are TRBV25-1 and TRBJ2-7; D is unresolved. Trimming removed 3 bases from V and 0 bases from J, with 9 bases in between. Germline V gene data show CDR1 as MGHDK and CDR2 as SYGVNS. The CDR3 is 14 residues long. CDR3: CASSEMGNSYEQYF. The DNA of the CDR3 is TGTGCCAGCAGTGAGATGGGCAACTCCTACGAGCAGTACTTC.

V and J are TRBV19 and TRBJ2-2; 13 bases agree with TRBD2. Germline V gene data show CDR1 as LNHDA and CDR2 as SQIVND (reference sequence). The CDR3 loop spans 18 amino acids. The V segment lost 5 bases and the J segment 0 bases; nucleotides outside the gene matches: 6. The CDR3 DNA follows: TGTGCCAGTAGTCGACGGACTAGCGGGAGCTCGAACACCGGGGAGCTGTTTTTT. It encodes CASSRRTSGSSNTGELFF.

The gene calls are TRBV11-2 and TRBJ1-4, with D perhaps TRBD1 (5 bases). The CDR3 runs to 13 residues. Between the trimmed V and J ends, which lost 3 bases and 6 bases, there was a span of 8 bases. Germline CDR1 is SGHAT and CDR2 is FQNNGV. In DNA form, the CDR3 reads TGTGCCAGCAGCTTTTCCAGGGATGAAAAACTGTTTTTT. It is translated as CASSFSRDEKLFF.

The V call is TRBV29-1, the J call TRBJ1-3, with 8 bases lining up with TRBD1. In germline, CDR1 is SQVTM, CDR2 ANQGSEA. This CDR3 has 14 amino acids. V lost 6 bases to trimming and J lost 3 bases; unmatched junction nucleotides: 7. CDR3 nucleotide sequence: TGCAGCGTGGCCCCGACAGGGGTTGGAAACACCATATATTTT. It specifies CSVAPTGVGNTIYF.

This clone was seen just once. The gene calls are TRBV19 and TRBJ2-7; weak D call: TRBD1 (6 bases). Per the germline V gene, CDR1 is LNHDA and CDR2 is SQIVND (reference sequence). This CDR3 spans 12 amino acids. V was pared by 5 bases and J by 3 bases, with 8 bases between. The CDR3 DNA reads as TGTGCCAGTAGTCGGACAGACTACGAGCAGTACTTC. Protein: CASSRTDYEQYF.

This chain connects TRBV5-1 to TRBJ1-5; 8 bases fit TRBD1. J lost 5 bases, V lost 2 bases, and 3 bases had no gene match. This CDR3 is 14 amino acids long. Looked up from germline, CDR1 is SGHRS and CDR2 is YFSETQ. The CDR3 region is CASSFGQGDQPQHF. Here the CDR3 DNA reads TGCGCCAGCAGCTTCGGACAGGGAGATCAGCCCCAGCATTTT.

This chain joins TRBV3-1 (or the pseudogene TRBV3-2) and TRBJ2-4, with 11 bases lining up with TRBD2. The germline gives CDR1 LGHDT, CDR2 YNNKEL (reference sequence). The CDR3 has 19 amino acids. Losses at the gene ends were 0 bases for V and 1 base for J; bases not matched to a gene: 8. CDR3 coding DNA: TGTGCCAGCAGCCAAGAAACTAGCGGGAGCTACCTGGCCAAAAACATTCAGTACTTC. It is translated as CASSQETSGSYLAKNIQYF.

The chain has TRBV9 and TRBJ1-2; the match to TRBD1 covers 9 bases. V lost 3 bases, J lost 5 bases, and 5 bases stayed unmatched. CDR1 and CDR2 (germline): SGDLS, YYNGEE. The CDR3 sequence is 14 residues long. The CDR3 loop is CASSATGGRYGYTF. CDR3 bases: TGTGCCAGCAGCGCCACAGGGGGCCGGTATGGCTACACCTTC.

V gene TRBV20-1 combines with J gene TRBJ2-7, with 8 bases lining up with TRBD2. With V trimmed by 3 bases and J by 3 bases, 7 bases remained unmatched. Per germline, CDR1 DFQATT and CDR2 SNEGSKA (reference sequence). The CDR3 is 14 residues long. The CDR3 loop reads CSASESGLGYEQYF. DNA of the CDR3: TGCAGTGCTAGTGAATCGGGACTAGGCTACGAGCAGTACTTC.

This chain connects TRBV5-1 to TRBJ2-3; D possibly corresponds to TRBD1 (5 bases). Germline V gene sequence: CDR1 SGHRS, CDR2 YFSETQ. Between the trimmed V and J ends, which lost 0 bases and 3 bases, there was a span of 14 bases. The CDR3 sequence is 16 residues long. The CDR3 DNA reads TGCGCCAGCAGCTTGGGGGGTGCAGGGTTGACAGATACGCAGTATTTT. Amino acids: CASSLGGAGLTDTQYF.

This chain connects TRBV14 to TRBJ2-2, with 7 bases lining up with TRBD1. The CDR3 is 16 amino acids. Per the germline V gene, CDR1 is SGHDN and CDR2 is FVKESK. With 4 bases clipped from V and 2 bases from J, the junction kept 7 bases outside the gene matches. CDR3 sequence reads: CASSLRTGQNTGELFF. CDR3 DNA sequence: TGTGCCAGCAGCCTACGGACAGGCCAAAACACCGGGGAGCTGTTTTTT.

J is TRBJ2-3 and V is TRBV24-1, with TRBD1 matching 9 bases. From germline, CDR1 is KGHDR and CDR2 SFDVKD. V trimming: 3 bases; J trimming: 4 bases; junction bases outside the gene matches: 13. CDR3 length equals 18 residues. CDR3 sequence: CATSDPPGQGAGPDTQYF. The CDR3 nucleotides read TGTGCCACCAGTGATCCTCCGGGACAGGGCGCGGGACCAGATACGCAGTATTTT.

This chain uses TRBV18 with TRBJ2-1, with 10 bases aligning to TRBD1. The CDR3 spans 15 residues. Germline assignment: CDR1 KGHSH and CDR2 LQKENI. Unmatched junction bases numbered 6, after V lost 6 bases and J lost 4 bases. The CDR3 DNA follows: TGTGCCAGCTCGCTGACAGGGGGCGGATACAATGAGCAGTTCTTC. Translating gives CASSLTGGGYNEQFF.

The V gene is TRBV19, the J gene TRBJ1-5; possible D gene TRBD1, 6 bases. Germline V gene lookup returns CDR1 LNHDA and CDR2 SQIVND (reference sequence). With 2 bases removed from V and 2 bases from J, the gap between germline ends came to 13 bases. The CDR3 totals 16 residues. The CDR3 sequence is CASSIRREGGNQPQHF. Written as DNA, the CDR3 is TGTGCCAGTAGTATACGTCGGGAGGGGGGCAATCAGCCCCAGCATTTT.

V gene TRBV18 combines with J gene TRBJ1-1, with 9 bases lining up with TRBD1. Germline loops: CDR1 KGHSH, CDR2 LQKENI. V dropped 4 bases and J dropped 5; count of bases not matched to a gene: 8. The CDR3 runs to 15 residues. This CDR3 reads CASSLRTGGGTEAFF. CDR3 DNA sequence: TGTGCCAGCTCACTAAGAACAGGGGGCGGTACTGAAGCTTTCTTT.

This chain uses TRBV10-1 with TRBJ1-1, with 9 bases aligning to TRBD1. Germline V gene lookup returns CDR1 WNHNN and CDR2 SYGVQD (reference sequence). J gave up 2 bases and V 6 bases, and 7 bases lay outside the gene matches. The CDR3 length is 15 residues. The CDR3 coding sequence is TGCGCCAGCAGCCCCACACAGGGGGCTAACACTGAAGCTTTCTTT. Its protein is CASSPTQGANTEAFF.

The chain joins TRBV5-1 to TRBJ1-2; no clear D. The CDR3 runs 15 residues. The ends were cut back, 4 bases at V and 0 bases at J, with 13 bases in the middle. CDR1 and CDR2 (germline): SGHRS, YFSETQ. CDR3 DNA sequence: TGCGCCAGCAGCGAGACACTCCCTGCTAACTATGGCTACACCTTC. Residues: CASSETLPANYGYTF.

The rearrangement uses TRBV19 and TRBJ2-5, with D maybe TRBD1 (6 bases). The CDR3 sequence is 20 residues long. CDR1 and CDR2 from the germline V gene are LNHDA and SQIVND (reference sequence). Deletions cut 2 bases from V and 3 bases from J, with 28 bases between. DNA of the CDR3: TGTGCCAGTAGTATACAGGGGCTCGGGGTTCTGGGAACGATGGAAGAGACCCAGTACTTC. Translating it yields CASSIQGLGVLGTMEETQYF.

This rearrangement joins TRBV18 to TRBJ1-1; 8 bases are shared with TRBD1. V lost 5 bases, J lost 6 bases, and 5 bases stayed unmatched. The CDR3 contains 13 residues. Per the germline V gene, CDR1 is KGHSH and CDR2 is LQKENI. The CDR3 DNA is TGTGCCAGCTCATCGCAGGGGGCTGCTGAAGCTTTCTTT. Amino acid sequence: CASSSQGAAEAFF.

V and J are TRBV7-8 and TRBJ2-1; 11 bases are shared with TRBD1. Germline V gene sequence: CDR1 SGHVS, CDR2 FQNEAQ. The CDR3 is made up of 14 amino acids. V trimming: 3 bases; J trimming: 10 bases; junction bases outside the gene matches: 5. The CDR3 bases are TGTGCCAGCAGCTTCGGACAGGGGGCAGGGGAGCAGTTCTTC. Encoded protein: CASSFGQGAGEQFF.

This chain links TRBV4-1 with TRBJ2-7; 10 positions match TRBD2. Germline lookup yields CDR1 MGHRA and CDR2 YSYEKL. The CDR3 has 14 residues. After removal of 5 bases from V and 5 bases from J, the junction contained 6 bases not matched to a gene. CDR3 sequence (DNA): TGCGCCAGCAGCTCACTAGCGGGGTTGAACGAGCAGTACTTC. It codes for CASSSLAGLNEQYF.

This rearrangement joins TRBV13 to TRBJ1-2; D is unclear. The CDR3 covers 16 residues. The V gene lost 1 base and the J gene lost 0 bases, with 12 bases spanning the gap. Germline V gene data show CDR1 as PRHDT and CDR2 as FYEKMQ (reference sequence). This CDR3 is CASSLVTERTNYGYTF. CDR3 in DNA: TGTGCCAGCAGCTTAGTGACGGAGAGGACTAACTATGGCTACACCTTC.

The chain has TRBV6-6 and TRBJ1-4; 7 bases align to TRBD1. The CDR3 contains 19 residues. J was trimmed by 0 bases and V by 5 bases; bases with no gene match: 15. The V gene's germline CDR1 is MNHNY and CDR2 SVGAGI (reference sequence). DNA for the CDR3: TGTGCCAGCAGTCCAAACGACCGGGACAGTTTTGCAACTAATGAAAAACTGTTTTTT. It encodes CASSPNDRDSFATNEKLFF.

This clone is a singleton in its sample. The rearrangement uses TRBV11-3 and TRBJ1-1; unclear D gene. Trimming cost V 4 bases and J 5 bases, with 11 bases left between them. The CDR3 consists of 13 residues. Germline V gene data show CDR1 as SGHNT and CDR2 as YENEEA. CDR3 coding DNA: TGTGCCAGCAGCTCCTCGGGGTGGACTGAAGCTTTCTTT. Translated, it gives CASSSSGWTEAFF.

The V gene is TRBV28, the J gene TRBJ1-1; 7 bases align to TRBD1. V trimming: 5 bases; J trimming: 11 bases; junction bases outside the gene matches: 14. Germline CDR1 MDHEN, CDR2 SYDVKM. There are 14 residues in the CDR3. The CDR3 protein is CASSTQGPGLVAFF. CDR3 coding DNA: TGTGCCAGCAGTACACAGGGGCCGGGACTGGTGGCTTTCTTT. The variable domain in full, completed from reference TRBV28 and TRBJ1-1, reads DVKVTQSSRYLVKRTGEKVFLECVQDMDHENMFWYRQDPGLGLRLIYFSYDVKMKEKGDIPEGYSVSREKKERFSLILESASTNQTSMYLCASSTQGPGLVAFFGQGTRLTVV.

For the CDR3, the DNA is TGTGCCAGCAGCCCCTGGATTAGCGGCCAAGAGACCCAGTACTTC. It yields the protein CASSPWISGQETQYF. The rearrangement joins TRBV7-9 to TRBJ2-5, with a tentative D call TRBD2 (6 bases). The CDR3 is 15 residues long. Germline V gene lookup returns CDR1 SEHNR and CDR2 FQNEAQ (reference sequence). Trimming left V 5 bases short and J 1 base short, with 14 bases between. The full variable domain, its missing parts supplied by reference TRBV7-9 and TRBJ2-5, is DTGVSQNPRHKITKRGQNVTFRCDPISEHNRLYWYRQTLGQGPEFLTYFQNEAQLEKSRLLSDRFSAERPKGSFSTLEIQRTEQGDSAMYLCASSPWISGQETQYFGPGTRLLVL.